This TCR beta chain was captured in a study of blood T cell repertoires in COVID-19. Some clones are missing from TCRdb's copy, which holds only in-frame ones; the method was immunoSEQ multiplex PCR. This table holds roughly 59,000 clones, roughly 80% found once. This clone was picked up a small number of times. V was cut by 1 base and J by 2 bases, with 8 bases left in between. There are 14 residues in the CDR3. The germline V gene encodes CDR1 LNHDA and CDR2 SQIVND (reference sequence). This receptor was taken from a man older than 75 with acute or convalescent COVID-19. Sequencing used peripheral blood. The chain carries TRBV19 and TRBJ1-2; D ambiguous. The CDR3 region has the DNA TGTGCCAGTAGTATAGTAACAGACAACTATGGCTACACCTTC. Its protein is CASSIVTDNYGYTF.